The clone carrying this TCR beta chain was detected many times. Its specificity is unknown. TCRdb reanalysed the RACE reads using MiXCR and keeps one entry per CDR3 protein. The sample holds 300,000 to 450,000 distinct CDR3 sequences, around 5% seen once. This entry is derived from a study of human T cells and chemical hapten exposure. Study-wide points: Among expanded TCRs, significantly more large CDR3 similarity clusters formed than among controls.

V lost 3 bases and J 7 bases, leaving 14 bases between the germline ends. This CDR3 spans 14 amino acids. Germline loops: CDR1 SGHDT, CDR2 YYEEEE. Time point described: patch test 1, 2 weeks after DPC sensitization. Treatment specified: therapeutic diphenylcyclopropenone sensitization with weekly scalp DPC. This chain uses TRBV5-6 with TRBJ1-5; the D gene is possibly TRBD1 (6 bases). The TCR sequence derives from a woman aged 45-65 years with alopecia areata. Some clones in this sample may be carry-over from other donors' samples. The sample here was whole blood, taken in connection with sensitization to the hapten diphenylcyclopropenone (DPC). CDR3 in amino acids: CASSYLTGEQPQHF. In DNA, the CDR3 is TGTGCCAGCAGCTACTTGACAGGAGAACAGCCCCAGCATTTT.